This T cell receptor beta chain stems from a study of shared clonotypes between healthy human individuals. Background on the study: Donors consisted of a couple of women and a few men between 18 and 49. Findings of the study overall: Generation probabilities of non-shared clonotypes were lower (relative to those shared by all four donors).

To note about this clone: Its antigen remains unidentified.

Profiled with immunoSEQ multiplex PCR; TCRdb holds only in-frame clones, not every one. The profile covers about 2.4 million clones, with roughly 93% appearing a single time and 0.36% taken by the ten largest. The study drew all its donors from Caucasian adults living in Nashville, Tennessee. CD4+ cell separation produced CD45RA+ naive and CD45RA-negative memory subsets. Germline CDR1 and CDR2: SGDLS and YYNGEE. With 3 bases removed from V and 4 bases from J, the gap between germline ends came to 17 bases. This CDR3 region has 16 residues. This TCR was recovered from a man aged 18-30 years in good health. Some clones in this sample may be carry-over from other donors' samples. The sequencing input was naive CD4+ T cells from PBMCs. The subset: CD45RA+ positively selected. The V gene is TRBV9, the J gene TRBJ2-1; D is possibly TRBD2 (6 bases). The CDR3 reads CASSAGASGRYNEQFF. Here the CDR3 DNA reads TGTGCCAGCAGCGCGGGAGCGAGCGGGCGATACAATGAGCAGTTCTTC.